Below are 10 T cell receptor beta chains sequenced from a single sample in a study of cytomegalovirus exposure and HLA in healthy donors. The PCR had 60 Vbeta and 13 Jbeta primers. Only in-frame clones appear in the TCRdb table, and some are missing; sequencing was by immunoSEQ multiplex PCR. This table holds about 240,000 clones, around 76% found once. Input material: PBMCs. Receptors originate from a woman between 40 and 50 years old in good health and CMV-seropositive.

The rearrangement links TRBV14 to TRBJ2-7; D gene unclear. The germline V and J ends were trimmed by 0 bases and 2 bases, with 5 bases remaining between them. This CDR3 has 13 residues. CDR1 is SGHDN and CDR2 is FVKESK in the germline V gene. The CDR3 protein is CASSQDWPYEQYF. The CDR3 nucleotides are TGTGCCAGCAGCCAAGATTGGCCCTACGAGCAGTACTTC.

V and J are TRBV19 and TRBJ2-7; D possibly corresponds to TRBD1 (6 bases). The ends were cut back, 7 bases at V and 0 bases at J, with 10 bases in the middle. The CDR3 runs 13 residues. The germline V gene has CDR1 LNHDA and CDR2 SQIVND (reference sequence). The CDR3 loop is CASKDRSSYEQYF. The CDR3 nucleotides read TGTGCCAGTAAAGACAGGAGCTCCTACGAGCAGTACTTC.

The CDR3 protein is CAWSSTPGGDTQYF. Here the CDR3 DNA reads TGTGCCTGGAGTAGCACCCCTGGCGGGGATACGCAGTATTTT. This rearrangement joins TRBV30 to TRBJ2-3; TRBD2 is a possible D gene (5 bases). The CDR3 covers 14 residues. The germline V gene has CDR1 GTSNPN and CDR2 SVGIG (reference sequence). V lost 2 bases, J lost 6 bases, and 15 bases lay in between.

J is TRBJ1-4 and V is TRBV6-5; TRBD1 might be the D (5 bases). V shed 5 bases and J shed 3 bases, with 13 bases lying between them. The germline V gene encodes CDR1 MNHEY and CDR2 SVGAGI. The CDR3 has 15 amino acids. The CDR3 DNA reads TGTGCCAGCAGTCCCTATCTACAGGCTAATGAAAAACTGTTTTTT. Its translation: CASSPYLQANEKLFF.

The chain couples TRBV11-2 to TRBJ2-3, with 8 bases lining up with TRBD1. V was clipped by 4 bases and J by 2 bases; unmatched bases: 5. From germline, CDR1 is SGHAT and CDR2 FQNNGV. This CDR3 comprises 15 residues. CDR3 region: CASSSRQGATDTQYF. The CDR3 nucleotides read TGTGCCAGCAGCTCACGCCAGGGGGCCACAGATACGCAGTATTTT.

V is TRBV15 and J is TRBJ1-3; the D is unclear. CDR1 LNHNV and CDR2 YYDKDF come from the germline V gene (reference sequence). This CDR3 comprises 15 residues. Deletions cut 3 bases from V and 5 bases from J, with 14 bases between. As DNA, the CDR3 is TGTGCCACCAGCAGGGTGGCCTCGGGGAGAAACACCATATATTTT. This gives the protein CATSRVASGRNTIYF.

This chain connects TRBV10-3 to TRBJ1-3; D ambiguous. The germline V gene encodes CDR1 ENHRY and CDR2 SYGVKD. This CDR3 spans 13 amino acids. The V gene lost 8 bases and the J gene lost 2 bases, with 10 bases spanning the gap. CDR3 loop: CAIDSGTGNTIYF. The CDR3, as DNA: TGTGCCATCGACTCGGGGACTGGAAACACCATATATTTT.

The rearrangement uses TRBV6-1 and TRBJ1-4; D unclear. Germline-derived CDR1 and CDR2 are MNHNS and SASEGT. Trimming stripped 3 bases from V and 5 bases from J, with 22 bases between. The CDR3 is made up of 18 amino acids. CDR3 nucleotides: TGTGCCAGCAGTGACTGTCCAAGTCTCCTAGTCGACAATGAAAAACTGTTTTTT. Translation: CASSDCPSLLVDNEKLFF.

The chain employs TRBV5-5 and TRBJ1-6, with a weak D call TRBD1 (5 bases). CDR3 length equals 17 residues. Between the trimmed V and J ends, which lost 2 bases and 0 bases, there was a span of 12 bases. Per the germline V gene, CDR1 is SGHKS and CDR2 is YYEKEE (reference sequence). The CDR3, as DNA: TGTGCCAGCAGCTTAGGTGGGGCGAGCTCCTATAATTCACCCCTCCACTTT. Protein product: CASSLGGASSYNSPLHF.

This clone was seen once. The rearrangement uses TRBV5-1 and TRBJ2-7; perhaps TRBD1 as D (6 bases). V lost 5 bases, J lost 12 bases, and 15 bases lay in between. The CDR3 length is 11 residues. Germline lookup yields CDR1 SGHRS and CDR2 YFSETQ. In DNA, the CDR3 is TGCGCCAGCAGGTCCTCAGGGGTTCGGTACTTC. Translating it yields CASRSSGVRYF.